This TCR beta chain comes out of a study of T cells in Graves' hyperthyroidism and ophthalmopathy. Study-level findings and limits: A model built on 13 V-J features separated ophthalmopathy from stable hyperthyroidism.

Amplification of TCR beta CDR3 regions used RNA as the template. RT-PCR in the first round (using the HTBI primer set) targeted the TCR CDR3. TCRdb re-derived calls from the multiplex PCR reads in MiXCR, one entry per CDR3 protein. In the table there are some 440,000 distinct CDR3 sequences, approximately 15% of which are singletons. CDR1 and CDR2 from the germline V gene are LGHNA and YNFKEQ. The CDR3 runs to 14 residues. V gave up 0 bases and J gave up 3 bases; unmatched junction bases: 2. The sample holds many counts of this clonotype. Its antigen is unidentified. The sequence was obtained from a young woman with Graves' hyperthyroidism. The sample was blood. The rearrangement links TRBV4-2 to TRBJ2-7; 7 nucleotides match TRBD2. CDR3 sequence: CASSQDGGVYEQYF. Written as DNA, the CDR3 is TGTGCCAGCAGCCAAGATGGGGGGGTCTACGAGCAGTACTTC.